These 21 T cell receptor beta chains share one sample of origin, sequenced in a study of CD8+ T cells in alopecia areata. After isolation, RNA underwent reverse transcription to generate cDNA as the sequencing template. Repertoires were generated with immunoSEQ multiplex PCR, while TCRdb's copy carries only in-frame clones and drops some. The sample has 150,000 or so clones, 65% seen once. Described treatment: oral pan-JAK inhibitor, 5-10 mg twice daily. Sequenced material: CD4+ T cells sorted from blood, taken at week 4, from a patient treated with tofacitinib. The source of these receptors is a human donor with alopecia areata.

The chain has TRBV5-4 and TRBJ1-2, with 7 nucleotides matching TRBD1. V shed 0 bases and J 6 bases; nucleotides not matched to a gene: 5. This CDR3 is 14 amino acids long. Germline CDR1 SGHNT, CDR2 YYREEE (reference sequence). The CDR3 loop is CASSLVSTGNGYTF. The DNA for the CDR3 is TGTGCCAGCAGCTTGGTTTCGACAGGGAATGGCTACACCTTC.

This clone occurred a few times. The rearrangement links TRBV29-1 to TRBJ2-1; D is possibly TRBD2 (5 bases). This CDR3 is built from 13 residues. V lost 4 bases and J lost 2, with 9 bases in between. CDR1 and CDR2 from the germline V gene are SQVTM and ANQGSEA. For the CDR3, the DNA is TGCAGCGTTGGGCTAGCCCCCTACAATGAGCAGTTCTTC. This encodes CSVGLAPYNEQFF.

This clone was detected a few times. The rearrangement links TRBV29-1 to TRBJ2-5; D is possibly TRBD1 (6 bases). Trimming stripped 3 bases from V and 5 bases from J, with 10 bases between. The CDR3 is 12 residues long. The germline CDR1 and CDR2 sequences are SQVTM and ANQGSEA. The CDR3 here is CSVEQGQETQYF. The CDR3 DNA reads as TGCAGCGTTGAGCAGGGGCAGGAGACCCAGTACTTC.

The chain uses TRBV11-2 and TRBJ2-4, with D tentatively TRBD1 or TRBD2 (6 bases each). Germline V gene data show CDR1 as SGHAT and CDR2 as FQNNGV. This CDR3 region has 15 residues. V lost 5 bases and J lost 3, with 14 bases in between. CDR3 protein: CASSHRVDYKNIQYF. The CDR3 DNA reads TGTGCCAGCAGCCACAGGGTGGACTACAAAAACATTCAGTACTTC.

In this sample, this clone turned up a few times. This chain connects TRBV7-3 to TRBJ1-1, with TRBD1 matching 9 bases. The V gene end was trimmed by 1 base and the J gene end by 5 bases; junction bases not matched to a gene: 5. The CDR3 is 15 amino acids. Germline V CDR1 and CDR2: SGHTA, FQGTGA. The CDR3 here is CASSLIGTGRTEAFF. The CDR3, as DNA: TGTGCCAGCAGCTTAATCGGGACAGGGAGAACTGAAGCTTTCTTT.

The CDR3 loop reads CSVGLDRREQFF. The CDR3 DNA sequence: TGCAGCGTTGGTTTGGACAGGCGTGAGCAGTTCTTC. The gene calls are TRBV29-1 and TRBJ2-1; 7 bases align to TRBD1. The V gene's germline CDR1 is SQVTM and CDR2 ANQGSEA. The CDR3 extends over 12 amino acids. V lost 4 bases, J lost 9 bases, and 6 bases stayed unmatched.

This chain joins TRBV7-2 and TRBJ2-7; D may correspond to TRBD1 or TRBD2 (5 bases each). The germline gives CDR1 SGHTA, CDR2 FQGNSA. The CDR3 has 15 amino acids. V was trimmed by 5 bases and J by 0 bases, leaving 14 bases between them. CDR3 amino acids: CASSHSGTVSYEQYF. The CDR3 nucleotides read TGTGCCAGCAGCCACTCCGGGACGGTCTCCTACGAGCAGTACTTC.

The rearrangement links TRBV11-3 to TRBJ2-2; TRBD1 might be the D (6 bases). Per germline, CDR1 SGHNT and CDR2 YENEEA. Trimming cost V 3 bases and J 6 bases, with 14 bases left between them. CDR3 size: 15 residues. This CDR3 is CASSFGTIEAGELFF. The CDR3 nucleotides are TGTGCCAGCAGCTTCGGGACAATAGAGGCCGGGGAGCTGTTTTTT.

This clone was recorded once. This chain joins TRBV6-5 and TRBJ2-4; D could derive from TRBD1 or TRBD2 (5 bases each). CDR1 and CDR2 from the germline V gene are MNHEY and SVGAGI. V shed 6 bases and J shed 2 bases, with 11 bases lying between them. The CDR3 has 14 residues. The CDR3 sequence is CASSRDGSKNIQYF. In DNA form, the CDR3 reads TGTGCCAGCAGCCGGGACGGTTCCAAAAACATTCAGTACTTC.

The rearrangement joins TRBV10-3 to TRBJ2-7; D is perhaps TRBD1 (5 bases). This CDR3 comprises 14 residues. Trimming stripped 3 bases from V and 3 bases from J, with 12 bases between. In germline, CDR1 is ENHRY, CDR2 SYGVKD. The CDR3 region is CAISDGRVGYEQYF. In DNA form, the CDR3 reads TGTGCCATCAGTGACGGCAGGGTGGGCTACGAGCAGTACTTC.

This clone has only a few counts. The rearrangement uses TRBV27 and TRBJ1-1; D gene ambiguous. CDR3 length equals 14 residues. The germline CDR1 and CDR2 sequences are MNHEY and SMNVEV (reference sequence). V dropped 3 bases and J dropped 1 base, with 9 bases sitting between them. CDR3 bases: TGTGCCAGCAGTTTTTCTCCAGCGAACACTGAAGCTTTCTTT. It yields the protein CASSFSPANTEAFF.

There are a few counts of this clone. This chain joins TRBV7-2 and TRBJ2-3; weak D call: TRBD1 (6 bases). The CDR3 has 15 residues. In germline, CDR1 is SGHTA, CDR2 FQGNSA. With 5 bases removed from V and 3 bases from J, the gap between germline ends came to 15 bases. CDR3 sequence (DNA): TGTGCCAGCAGCCCGGACAGCCTCGGGACAGATACGCAGTATTTT. Amino acid sequence: CASSPDSLGTDTQYF.

The chain links TRBV2 to TRBJ2-6; 10 bases fit TRBD1. The V gene end was trimmed by 6 bases and the J gene end by 3 bases; junction bases not matched to a gene: 8. Per germline, CDR1 SNHLY and CDR2 FYNNEI. The CDR3 spans 17 residues. The CDR3: CASRRQGAQVGANVLTF. The CDR3 region has the DNA TGTGCCAGCAGGCGACAGGGGGCGCAAGTTGGGGCCAACGTCCTGACTTTC.

V is TRBV11-2 and J is TRBJ2-3; D is undetermined. V was shortened by 3 bases and J by 5 bases, with 3 bases between the two germline ends. CDR1 SGHAT and CDR2 FQNNGV come from the germline V gene. The CDR3 is made up of 11 amino acids. This chain's CDR3 is CASSFRDTQYF. CDR3 DNA: TGTGCCAGCAGCTTTAGAGATACGCAGTATTTT.

V usage is TRBV6-5 and J usage is TRBJ2-3, with D uncertain. CDR1 MNHEY and CDR2 SVGAGI come from the germline V gene. Trimming shortened V by 0 bases and J by 1 base, and 11 bases separated the two germline ends. The CDR3 has 16 amino acids. DNA of the CDR3: TGTGCCAGCAGTTACTCTCGGAGTGGTGGCACAGATACGCAGTATTTT. Translation gives CASSYSRSGGTDTQYF.

The rearrangement joins TRBV29-1 to TRBJ2-5; 7 bases match TRBD2. With V trimmed by 5 bases and J by 3 bases, 3 bases remained unmatched. The CDR3 is 12 residues long. Germline assignment: CDR1 SQVTM and CDR2 ANQGSEA. CDR3 protein: CSVSGGEETQYF. DNA of the CDR3: TGCAGCGTTTCGGGGGGAGAAGAGACCCAGTACTTC. Full variable domain (remainder filled in from reference TRBV29-1 and TRBJ2-5): SAVISQKPSRDICQRGTSLTIQCQVDSQVTMMFWYRQQPGQSLTLIATANQGSEATYESGFVIDKFPISRPNLTFSTLTVSNMSPEDSSIYLCSVSGGEETQYFGPGTRLLVL.

This clone occurred a few times. The J gene is TRBJ1-6, the V gene TRBV11-2; D not resolved. The CDR3 length is 14 residues. Germline V gene data show CDR1 as SGHAT and CDR2 as FQNNGV. V dropped 2 bases and J dropped 6 bases, with 8 bases sitting between them. The CDR3 region has the DNA TGTGCCAGCAGCTTAACTGCGCCTAATTCACCCCTCCACTTT. It translates to CASSLTAPNSPLHF.

The sample holds a few counts of this clone. The chain couples TRBV4-1 to TRBJ2-3, with D hard to call. Trimming left V 4 bases short and J 1 base short, with 3 bases between. This CDR3 spans 12 amino acids. Germline assignment: CDR1 MGHRA and CDR2 YSYEKL. The CDR3 region is CASSRGTDTQYF. The CDR3 DNA is TGCGCCAGCAGCCGGGGCACAGATACGCAGTATTTT.

The chain's CDR3 is CASSDPGRYQETQYF. The CDR3 nucleotides are TGTGCCAGCAGTGACCCTGGACGGTACCAAGAGACCCAGTACTTC. The chain joins TRBV25-1 to TRBJ2-5; D is ambiguous. CDR3 length: 15 amino acids. V lost 3 bases to trimming and J lost 0 bases, with 11 bases between them. Per germline, CDR1 MGHDK and CDR2 SYGVNS.

The rearrangement joins TRBV29-1 to TRBJ2-7, with D possibly being TRBD1 or TRBD2 (5 bases each). The CDR3 is made up of 14 amino acids. Germline V gene data show CDR1 as SQVTM and CDR2 as ANQGSEA. V lost 7 bases and J 5 bases, leaving 21 bases between the germline ends. The CDR3 sequence is CSGSSSGPANEQYF. The CDR3 region has the DNA TGCAGCGGCTCATCCTCGGGACCGGCCAACGAGCAGTACTTC.

V and J are TRBV4-1 and TRBJ1-2; D is perhaps TRBD1 (6 bases). Trimming took off 4 bases at V and 2 bases at J, with 20 bases between the two ends. The CDR3 has 17 residues. Germline assignment: CDR1 MGHRA and CDR2 YSYEKL. The CDR3 reads CASSPQGQQELNYGYTF. The CDR3 bases are TGCGCCAGCAGCCCGCAAGGACAGCAAGAATTGAACTATGGCTACACCTTC.